The T cell receptor (beta chain) described here comes from a study of cytomegalovirus exposure and HLA in healthy donors. In regard to this clone: What it binds is unknown.

The ends were cut back, 7 bases at V and 4 bases at J, with 19 bases in the middle. The CDR3 totals 15 residues. Germline V lookup: CDR1 LNHDA, CDR2 SQIVND (reference sequence). PCR was performed using 60 Vbeta and 13 Jbeta primers. Repertoires were generated with immunoSEQ multiplex PCR, while TCRdb's copy carries only in-frame clones and drops some. This sample has about 140,000 clones, with roughly 80% found just once. Study-level results: Associated with HLA alleles at 0.05 false discovery rate in a later analysis were some 18,000 TCR beta sequences. Per a prior analysis, the majority of TCR beta V segments were productive roughly 90% or roughly 30% of the time. Apparent HLA restriction characterized most CMV-associated TCR beta chains in a later analysis.

The rearrangement uses TRBV19 and TRBJ1-2, with D possibly TRBD1 on 5 matching bases. This clonotype originated in a female donor in good health and CMV-seronegative. The sequenced material came from PBMCs. CDR3 amino acids: CASTQTVRMGYGYTF. CDR3 in DNA: TGTGCCAGTACACAGACAGTCCGAATGGGCTATGGCTACACCTTC.